Many counts were recorded for the clone carrying this T cell receptor (beta chain). Its antigen remains unknown. TCRdb re-analysed the 5' RACE reads in MiXCR, keeping a single row per CDR3 protein. Here the sample spans 400,000 or so distinct CDR3 sequences, around 6.4% being singletons. CDR3 length: 12 amino acids. V gave up 5 bases and J gave up 2 bases, with 9 bases separating them. Germline CDR1 DFQATT, CDR2 SNEGSKA (reference sequence). The data stem from a study of T cells after yellow fever vaccination. Study observations and caveats: Primary-vaccination clones mostly resurfaced post-booster (96% CD4, under 90% CD8). Contaminating bulk clonotypes could be abundant in FACS-sorted repertoires.

The sequence derives from a man between 25 and 39 years old who received the YFV17D yellow fever vaccine. The V call is TRBV20-1, the J call TRBJ2-5; tentatively, D is TRBD2 (5 bases). Sequencing was performed on PBMCs, taken 5 days after the yellow fever booster vaccination. CDR3 in amino acids: CSASTTQETQYF. CDR3 sequence (DNA): TGCAGTGCTTCGACTACTCAAGAGACCCAGTACTTC.